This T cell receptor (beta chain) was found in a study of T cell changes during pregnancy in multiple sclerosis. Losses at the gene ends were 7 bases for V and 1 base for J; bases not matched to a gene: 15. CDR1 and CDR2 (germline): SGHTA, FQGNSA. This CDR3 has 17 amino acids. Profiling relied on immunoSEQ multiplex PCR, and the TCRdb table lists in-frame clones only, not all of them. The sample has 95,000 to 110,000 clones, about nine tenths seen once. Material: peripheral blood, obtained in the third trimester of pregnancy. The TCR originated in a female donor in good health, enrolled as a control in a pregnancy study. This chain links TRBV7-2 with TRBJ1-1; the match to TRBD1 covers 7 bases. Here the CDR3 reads CASTLSPRGQRNTEAFF. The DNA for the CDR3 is TGTGCCAGCACCTTGTCCCCCCGGGGACAGAGGAACACTGAAGCTTTCTTT.